A single sample gave rise to the 9 T cell receptor beta chains below, sequenced in a study of blood T cell repertoires in COVID-19. Data came from immunoSEQ multiplex PCR; TCRdb stores just in-frame clones and leaves some out. The top ten hold roughly 5.7% of the sample, which has some 250,000 clones, about 83% seen once. The material sequenced was peripheral blood. These receptors originate from a man at least 80 years old with acute or convalescent COVID-19.

This chain uses TRBV29-1 with TRBJ2-1; D remains unclear. The germline CDR1 and CDR2 sequences are SQVTM and ANQGSEA. V lost 5 bases and J 8 bases, leaving 10 bases between the germline ends. The CDR3 runs to 11 residues. The CDR3 sequence is CSVRSGYEQFF. CDR3 nucleotides: TGCAGCGTTCGTTCCGGGTATGAGCAGTTCTTC.

This clone was counted only a few times. This chain joins TRBV28 and TRBJ2-7; D perhaps matches TRBD1 (5 bases). This CDR3 comprises 14 residues. Trimming removed 5 bases at V and 1 base at J, with 12 bases between. Germline loops: CDR1 MDHEN, CDR2 SYDVKM. The CDR3 DNA reads as TGTGCCAGCAGTCTTCCCAACAGGTCCTACGAGCAGTACTTC. Translation: CASSLPNRSYEQYF.

V gene TRBV28 combines with J gene TRBJ1-6; 7 positions match TRBD1. Losses at the gene ends were 6 bases for V and 10 bases for J; bases not matched to a gene: 9. CDR3 length equals 14 residues. Germline V lookup: CDR1 MDHEN, CDR2 SYDVKM. The CDR3 sequence: CASRSRQGRSPLHF. Written as DNA, the CDR3 is TGTGCCAGCAGATCTCGACAGGGACGGTCACCCCTCCACTTT.

This sequence joins TRBV5-1 and TRBJ2-1, with TRBD2 matching over 11 bases. CDR3 length: 15 residues. J lost 7 bases, V lost 4 bases, and 7 bases had no gene match. CDR1 is SGHRS, CDR2 YFSETQ, per germline. The CDR3 DNA sequence: TGCGCCAGCAGCCTAACGACTAGCGGGGCTAATGAGCAGTTCTTC. Translated: CASSLTTSGANEQFF.

This clone was observed a few times. The DNA of the CDR3 is TGTGCCAGCAGCTTAGAGGGGGGGGGATACAATGAGCAGTTCTTC. This encodes CASSLEGGGYNEQFF. V usage is TRBV11-1 and J usage is TRBJ2-1; tentatively, D is TRBD2 (7 bases). Germline values: CDR1 SGHAT, CDR2 FQDESV (reference sequence). The CDR3 totals 15 residues. With 1 base removed from V and 4 bases from J, the gap between germline ends came to 11 bases.

The chain has TRBV11-2 and TRBJ1-2; D might be TRBD1 (5 bases). The germline V gene encodes CDR1 SGHAT and CDR2 FQNNGV. The germline V and J ends were trimmed by 1 base and 6 bases, with 18 bases remaining between them. There are 16 residues in the CDR3. The CDR3 here is CASSLGLGRAPNGYTF. In DNA, the CDR3 is TGTGCCAGCAGCTTAGGGTTGGGCAGGGCCCCTAATGGCTACACCTTC.

The chain recombines TRBV6-4 with TRBJ2-1; the match to TRBD1 covers 11 bases. CDR3 size: 13 residues. Per germline, CDR1 MRHNA and CDR2 SNTAGT. The V gene end was trimmed by 6 bases and the J gene end by 10 bases; junction bases not matched to a gene: 5. CDR3 coding DNA: TGTGCCAGCAGCCCGGGACAGGGGGTCGAGCAGTTCTTC. Encoded protein: CASSPGQGVEQFF.

The chain recombines TRBV9 with TRBJ2-7; 11 bases match TRBD2. The V gene end was trimmed by 3 bases and the J gene end by 6 bases; junction bases not matched to a gene: 17. CDR1 and CDR2 (germline): SGDLS, YYNGEE. This CDR3 region has 18 residues. CDR3 nucleotides: TGTGCCAGCAGCGAGGGGACTAGCGGAGACCCTAGGGGGGGCGAGCAGTACTTC. Translating gives CASSEGTSGDPRGGEQYF.

A note on this clone: The sample has other DNA sequences that encode this CDR3 too. The chain has TRBV3-1 (or the pseudogene TRBV3-2) and TRBJ2-2; D not certain. The CDR3 is 13 amino acids. Between the trimmed V and J ends, which lost 1 base and 4 bases, there was a span of 4 bases. Germline loops: CDR1 LGHDT, CDR2 YNNKEL (reference sequence). The CDR3 coding sequence is TGTGCCAGCAGCCAAGTTAGCACCGGGGAGCTGTTTTTT. This sequence encodes CASSQVSTGELFF.